Listed below are T cell receptor beta chains from one sample, sequenced in a study of cytomegalovirus exposure and HLA in healthy donors. Some clones are missing from TCRdb's copy, which holds only in-frame ones; the method was immunoSEQ multiplex PCR. The data show about 150,000 clones, roughly 9% seen once. The source material was PBMCs. These receptors were obtained from a woman aged 35 to 49 in good health and CMV-seropositive. CDR3s include the opening cysteine and the closing phenylalanine or tryptophan. D genes are given only for firm matches. Size is stated for part of the rows, as once, few or many counts, or as a class when the clone is expanded.

v_call: TRBV9; d_call: NA; j_call: TRBJ2-5; clone_size: few; cdr3_nt: TGTGCCAGCAGCGTAGCTATCCTAGAGGGAGAGACCCAGTACTTC; cdr3_aa: CASSVAILEGETQYF
v_call: TRBV5-4; d_call: NA; j_call: TRBJ2-7; clone_size: few; cdr3_nt: TGTGCCAGCAGCCGAGGGAGGAGCTCCTACGAGCAGTACTTC; cdr3_aa: CASSRGRSSYEQYF
v_call: TRBV9; d_call: NA; j_call: TRBJ1-5; clone_size: NA; cdr3_nt: TGTGCCAGCAGCGTAGGGGGGCAGAGGGATCAGCCCCAGCATTTT; cdr3_aa: CASSVGGQRDQPQHF
v_call: TRBV7-9; d_call: NA; j_call: TRBJ1-2; clone_size: NA; cdr3_nt: TGTGCCAGCAGCTTTAGTGAATTCGGCTACACCTTC; cdr3_aa: CASSFSEFGYTF
v_call: TRBV7-2; d_call: TRBD2; j_call: TRBJ2-5; clone_size: NA; cdr3_nt: TGTGCCAGCAGCCCCACTAGCGCCCAAGAGACCCAGTACTTC; cdr3_aa: CASSPTSAQETQYF
v_call: TRBV5-1; d_call: TRBD1; j_call: TRBJ2-7; clone_size: NA; cdr3_nt: TGCGCCAGCAGCTTCCAACAGGGGGCCGAGCAGTACTTC; cdr3_aa: CASSFQQGAEQYF
v_call: TRBV13; d_call: NA; j_call: TRBJ1-1; clone_size: NA; cdr3_nt: TGCGCCAGCAGCAACCAGGGGTCCCGGGCGGGGAACACTGAAGCTTTCTTT; cdr3_aa: CASSNQGSRAGNTEAFF
v_call: TRBV5-1; d_call: TRBD2; j_call: TRBJ2-1; clone_size: NA; cdr3_nt: TGCGCCAGCAGCCCCGGGACTAGCGGCTACAATGAGCAGTTCTTC; cdr3_aa: CASSPGTSGYNEQFF
v_call: TRBV13; d_call: TRBD2; j_call: TRBJ2-5; clone_size: NA; cdr3_nt: TGTGCCAGCAGCGGCGGGGGGTTTCAAGAGACCCAGTACTTC; cdr3_aa: CASSGGGFQETQYF
v_call: TRBV7-9; d_call: TRBD1; j_call: TRBJ1-1; clone_size: NA; cdr3_nt: TGTGCCAGCAGCTTAGCCCCCGGACAGGGGATGAACACTGAAGCTTTCTTT; cdr3_aa: CASSLAPGQGMNTEAFF
v_call: TRBV5-4; d_call: NA; j_call: TRBJ2-7; clone_size: few; cdr3_nt: TGTGCCAGCAGCTTGGGGGACACCTACGAGCAGTACTTC; cdr3_aa: CASSLGDTYEQYF
v_call: TRBV5-5; d_call: TRBD1; j_call: TRBJ1-6; clone_size: NA; cdr3_nt: TGTGCCAGCAGCTTGGCCAGAGGGACAGCGGATTCACCCCTCCACTTT; cdr3_aa: CASSLARGTADSPLHF
v_call: TRBV7-9; d_call: TRBD1; j_call: TRBJ1-1; clone_size: few; cdr3_nt: TGTGCCAGCAGCTCCCCCCGACAGGGCCCGAACACTGAAGCTTTCTTT; cdr3_aa: CASSSPRQGPNTEAFF
v_call: TRBV5-1; d_call: NA; j_call: TRBJ1-2; clone_size: few; cdr3_nt: TGCGCCAGCAGCTTGGAGAGGGTAGGGTATGGCTACACCTTC; cdr3_aa: CASSLERVGYGYTF
v_call: TRBV6-1; d_call: TRBD1; j_call: TRBJ1-2; clone_size: few; cdr3_nt: TGTGCCAGCAGTTCCGGGACAGGGAACTATGGCTACACCTTC; cdr3_aa: CASSSGTGNYGYTF
v_call: TRBV10-1; d_call: TRBD1; j_call: TRBJ1-1; clone_size: NA; cdr3_nt: TGCGCCAGCAGCCGGGACAGGGGGCTCACTGAAGCTTTCTTT; cdr3_aa: CASSRDRGLTEAFF
v_call: TRBV7-8; d_call: NA; j_call: TRBJ2-3; clone_size: few; cdr3_nt: TGTGCCAGCAGCCCACGGGATACGCAGTATTTT; cdr3_aa: CASSPRDTQYF
v_call: TRBV7-6; d_call: NA; j_call: TRBJ2-3; clone_size: NA; cdr3_nt: TGTGCCAGCAGCTTCCGTAGGGGTATCGATACGCAGTATTTT; cdr3_aa: CASSFRRGIDTQYF
v_call: TRBV9; d_call: NA; j_call: TRBJ1-3; clone_size: few; cdr3_nt: TGTGCCAGCAGCGAAGGACATACTGGAAACACCATATATTTT; cdr3_aa: CASSEGHTGNTIYF
v_call: TRBV6-1; d_call: TRBD1; j_call: TRBJ1-2; clone_size: NA; cdr3_nt: TGTGCCAGCAGTGAGGCCGGGACAGCAAACTATGGCTACACCTTC; cdr3_aa: CASSEAGTANYGYTF
v_call: TRBV19; d_call: NA; j_call: TRBJ2-5; clone_size: few; cdr3_nt: TGTGCCAGTAGTATCTTATCGGGAGAGACCCAGTACTTC; cdr3_aa: CASSILSGETQYF
v_call: TRBV5-1; d_call: TRBD2; j_call: TRBJ2-5; clone_size: few; cdr3_nt: TGCGCCAGCAGCTTAAGGCCCCCTAGCGGGGGACAAGAGACCCAGTACTTC; cdr3_aa: CASSLRPPSGGQETQYF
v_call: TRBV7-2; d_call: NA; j_call: TRBJ2-5; clone_size: few; cdr3_nt: TGTGCCAGCAGTTTAACACAGTTTGGGGAGACCCAGTACTTC; cdr3_aa: CASSLTQFGETQYF
v_call: TRBV4-3; d_call: NA; j_call: TRBJ2-3; clone_size: NA; cdr3_nt: TGCGCCAGCAGCGAAAGGAGAGCTTCGGATACGCAGTATTTT; cdr3_aa: CASSERRASDTQYF
v_call: TRBV4-2; d_call: TRBD2; j_call: TRBJ2-5; clone_size: few; cdr3_nt: TGTGCCAGCAGCCAACCTCCTAGCGGGGAGACCCAAGAGACCCAGTACTTC; cdr3_aa: CASSQPPSGETQETQYF
v_call: TRBV27; d_call: NA; j_call: TRBJ1-5; clone_size: few; cdr3_nt: TGTGCCAGCAGTTACAAGAGCAATCAGCCCCAGCATTTT; cdr3_aa: CASSYKSNQPQHF
v_call: TRBV5-5; d_call: NA; j_call: TRBJ1-1; clone_size: NA; cdr3_nt: TGTGCCAGCAGCTTGCGGGAACTAGCTGAAGCTTTCTTT; cdr3_aa: CASSLRELAEAFF
v_call: TRBV27; d_call: NA; j_call: TRBJ1-5; clone_size: few; cdr3_nt: TGTGCCAGCAGTTTAAGTGCAGGGCCGCGTCAGCCCCAGCATTTT; cdr3_aa: CASSLSAGPRQPQHF
v_call: TRBV5-1; d_call: NA; j_call: TRBJ2-7; clone_size: NA; cdr3_nt: TGCGCCAGCAGCACCGGGTTCTACGAGCAGTACTTC; cdr3_aa: CASSTGFYEQYF
v_call: TRBV5-6; d_call: NA; j_call: TRBJ2-5; clone_size: NA; cdr3_nt: TGTGCCAGCAGCTTCCAGGGGCTACAAGAGACCCAGTACTTC; cdr3_aa: CASSFQGLQETQYF
v_call: TRBV9; d_call: NA; j_call: TRBJ1-1; clone_size: few; cdr3_nt: TGTGCCAGCAGCGCCCGTAGACCTGGGCCTGAAGCTTTCTTT; cdr3_aa: CASSARRPGPEAFF
v_call: TRBV19; d_call: TRBD1; j_call: TRBJ1-1; clone_size: few; cdr3_nt: TGTGCCAGTAGCGTACAGGGGGCATCGAACACTGAAGCTTTCTTT; cdr3_aa: CASSVQGASNTEAFF
v_call: TRBV6-6; d_call: TRBD1; j_call: TRBJ1-6; clone_size: NA; cdr3_nt: TGTGCCGGTAGGACAGGGATGAATTCACCCCTCCACTTT; cdr3_aa: CAGRTGMNSPLHF
v_call: TRBV5-1; d_call: TRBD1; j_call: TRBJ2-3; clone_size: few; cdr3_nt: TGCGCCAGCAGCGAGGGGACAGGGGGTACAGATACGCAGTATTTT; cdr3_aa: CASSEGTGGTDTQYF
v_call: TRBV6-6; d_call: NA; j_call: TRBJ1-4; clone_size: few; cdr3_nt: TGTGCCAGCGGGGGGGAGGAAAAACTGTTTTTT; cdr3_aa: CASGGEEKLFF
v_call: TRBV11-3; d_call: NA; j_call: TRBJ2-7; clone_size: NA; cdr3_nt: TGTGCCAGCAGCTTATCCGGTTACGAGCAGTACTTC; cdr3_aa: CASSLSGYEQYF
v_call: TRBV6-5; d_call: TRBD1; j_call: TRBJ1-2; clone_size: NA; cdr3_nt: TGTGCCAGCAGTTTCGGGACAGGCCCCCAGGCTGGCTACACCTTC; cdr3_aa: CASSFGTGPQAGYTF
v_call: TRBV5-6; d_call: NA; j_call: TRBJ2-5; clone_size: NA; cdr3_nt: TGTGCCAGCAGCTTGGGGGCAGCACAAGAGACCCAGTACTTC; cdr3_aa: CASSLGAAQETQYF
v_call: TRBV7-9; d_call: TRBD2; j_call: TRBJ2-1; clone_size: few; cdr3_nt: TGTGCCAGCAGCTTAACCGGGACTAGCTCTTCTGAGCAGTTCTTC; cdr3_aa: CASSLTGTSSSEQFF
v_call: TRBV19; d_call: TRBD1; j_call: TRBJ1-2; clone_size: NA; cdr3_nt: TGTGCCAGTAAGGCTTGGGGACAGGGGCTACACTATGGCTACACCTTC; cdr3_aa: CASKAWGQGLHYGYTF
v_call: TRBV19; d_call: TRBD1; j_call: TRBJ2-3; clone_size: few; cdr3_nt: TGTGCCAGTAGAAGGACAGGCCCCACAGATACGCAGTATTTT; cdr3_aa: CASRRTGPTDTQYF
v_call: TRBV2; d_call: NA; j_call: TRBJ1-2; clone_size: NA; cdr3_nt: TGTGCCAGCAGAACAGACAGCCCTACCTATGGCTACACCTTC; cdr3_aa: CASRTDSPTYGYTF
v_call: TRBV19; d_call: NA; j_call: TRBJ1-3; clone_size: NA; cdr3_nt: TGTGCCAGTAGTGCCTCCGGGACACAGCCTGGAAACACCATATATTTT; cdr3_aa: CASSASGTQPGNTIYF
v_call: TRBV7-9; d_call: NA; j_call: TRBJ2-3; clone_size: NA; cdr3_nt: TGTGCCAGCAGCCAGAGCGTCGGGGGCACAGATACGCAGTATTTT; cdr3_aa: CASSQSVGGTDTQYF
v_call: TRBV5-1; d_call: NA; j_call: TRBJ2-1; clone_size: NA; cdr3_nt: TGCGCCAGCAGCTTAGAACCGGGAGTAGTTGGGAGTGAGCAGTTCTTC; cdr3_aa: CASSLEPGVVGSEQFF
v_call: TRBV10-3; d_call: NA; j_call: TRBJ2-1; clone_size: NA; cdr3_nt: TGTGCCATCAGTAACAGGGTTGGCAATGAGCAGTTCTTC; cdr3_aa: CAISNRVGNEQFF
v_call: TRBV6-5; d_call: NA; j_call: TRBJ1-1; clone_size: few; cdr3_nt: TGTGCCAGCAGACCTTCGTCCCAAGCCACTGAAGCTTTCTTT; cdr3_aa: CASRPSSQATEAFF
v_call: TRBV5-6; d_call: NA; j_call: TRBJ2-5; clone_size: NA; cdr3_nt: TGTGCCAGCAGCAGCATCAGGGGTGGTAGAGAGACCCAGTACTTC; cdr3_aa: CASSSIRGGRETQYF
v_call: TRBV7-7; d_call: NA; j_call: TRBJ2-1; clone_size: NA; cdr3_nt: TGTGCCAGTGCACAGGGGGGGTACTACAATGAGCAGTTCTTC; cdr3_aa: CASAQGGYYNEQFF
v_call: TRBV5-6; d_call: NA; j_call: TRBJ2-7; clone_size: few; cdr3_nt: TGTGCCAGCAGCTTGGGGCCCATGGGGGACTACGAGCAGTACTTC; cdr3_aa: CASSLGPMGDYEQYF
v_call: TRBV2; d_call: TRBD1; j_call: TRBJ1-5; clone_size: few; cdr3_nt: TGTGCCAGCAGTGCACCGGGACAGGGTAGCAATCAGCCCCAGCATTTT; cdr3_aa: CASSAPGQGSNQPQHF